The entry that follows covers one T cell receptor beta chain sequence. Its antigen remains unknown. A read error may produce the germline difference seen at one junction end. The CDR3 contains 14 residues. Germline lookup yields CDR1 MNHEY and CDR2 SVGEGT. A modified ARM-PCR protocol with three rounds of nested PCR amplified TCRbeta. Each CDR3 protein gets one entry after TCRdb re-called the multiplex PCR reads with MiXCR. The sample has around 70,000 distinct CDR3 sequences; around 73% are singletons. This sample was taken from a study of tumor and adjacent non-tumor tissue in lung cancer. Study context: Patients comprised 12 adenocarcinoma, 2 squamous cell carcinoma and 1 small cell lung cancer. Whole-study results and caveats: Top 100 clones took a larger repertoire share in normal lung.

No cell sorting was done before RNA was extracted from the tissue. Sequencing was carried out using lung tumor tissue. The rearrangement joins TRBV6-2 or TRBV6-3 to TRBJ2-3; no definite D call. The sequence was obtained from a man between 60 and 75 years old with non-small cell lung cancer. CDR3 DNA sequence: TGTGTCAGCACCCCCGGCCTTTACACAAATACGCAGTATTTT. This gives the protein CVSTPGLYTNTQYF.